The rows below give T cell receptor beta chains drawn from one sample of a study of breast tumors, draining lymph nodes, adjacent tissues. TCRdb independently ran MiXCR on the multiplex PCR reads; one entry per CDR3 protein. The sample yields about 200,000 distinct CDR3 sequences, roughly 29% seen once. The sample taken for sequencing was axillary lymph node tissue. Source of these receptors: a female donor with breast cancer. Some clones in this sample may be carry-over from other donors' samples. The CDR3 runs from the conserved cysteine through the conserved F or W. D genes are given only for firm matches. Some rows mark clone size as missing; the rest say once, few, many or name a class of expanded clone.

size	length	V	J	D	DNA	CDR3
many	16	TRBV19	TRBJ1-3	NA	TGTGCCAGTACCACTCAAGGGGGATCCGCTGGAAACACCATATATTTT	CASTTQGGSAGNTIYF
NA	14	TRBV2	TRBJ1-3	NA	TGTGCCAGCAGTGAAAGAGGGGCTGGAAACACCATATATTTT	CASSERGAGNTIYF
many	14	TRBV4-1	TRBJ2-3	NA	TGCGCCAGCAGCCAAAGGTTCCGCACAGATACGCAGTATTTT	CASSQRFRTDTQYF
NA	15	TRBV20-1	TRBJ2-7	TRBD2	TGCAGTGCCAGTTGGGGCGGGGGGTCGTCCTACGAGCAGTACTTC	CSASWGGGSSYEQYF
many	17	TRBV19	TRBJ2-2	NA	TGTGCCAGTAGTATAGTCCCCCCCGGGGGAGGCACCGGGGAGCTGTTTTTT	CASSIVPPGGGTGELFF
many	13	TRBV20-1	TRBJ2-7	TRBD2	TGCAGTCTGGGTCGGGGGGGGCCCTACGAGCAGTACTTC	CSLGRGGPYEQYF
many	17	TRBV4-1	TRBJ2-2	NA	TGCGCCAGCACCACTAGTCCGGGACGGCTGAACACCGGGGAGCTGTTTTTT	CASTTSPGRLNTGELFF
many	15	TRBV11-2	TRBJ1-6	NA	TGTGCCAGCAGCTTAGCGGGGGGGCGTAGTTCACCCCTCCACTTT	CASSLAGGRSSPLHF
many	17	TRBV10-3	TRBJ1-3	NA	TGTGCCATCAGTGAAGGGAGGGGCTTCCTTACGGGAAACACCATATATTTT	CAISEGRGFLTGNTIYF
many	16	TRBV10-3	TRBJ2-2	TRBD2	TGTGCCTCCGCGACTAGCGGGAGGTCTAACACCGGGGAGCTGTTTTTT	CASATSGRSNTGELFF
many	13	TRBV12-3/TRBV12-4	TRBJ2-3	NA	TGTGCCAGCTGGGCGGGACGCACAGATACGCAGTATTTT	CASWAGRTDTQYF
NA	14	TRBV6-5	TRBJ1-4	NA	TGTGCCAGCCGGGATACGGGCTGGAATGAAAAACTGTTTTTT	CASRDTGWNEKLFF
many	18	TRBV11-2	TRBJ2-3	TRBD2	TGTGCCAGCAGCTCCAGACTAGCGGGCCTCTGGGGCACAGATACGCAGTATTTT	CASSSRLAGLWGTDTQYF
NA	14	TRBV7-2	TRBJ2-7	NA	TGTGCCAGCAGCCCCAGGGGGGCCCCCTACGAGCAGTACTTC	CASSPRGAPYEQYF
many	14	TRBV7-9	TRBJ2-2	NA	TGTGCCAGCAGCTTGAGGGTGAACACCGGGGAGCTGTTTTTT	CASSLRVNTGELFF
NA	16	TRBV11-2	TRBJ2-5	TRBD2	TGTGCCAGCAGCCAACTCCTAGCGGAGCTCCAAGAGACCCAGTACTTC	CASSQLLAELQETQYF
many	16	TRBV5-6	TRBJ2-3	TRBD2	TGTGCCAGCAGCAGAGTTAGCGGGAGGGTTACAGATACGCAGTATTTT	CASSRVSGRVTDTQYF
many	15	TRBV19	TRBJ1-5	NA	TGTGCCAGTAGTACGGGGCTCGGATTTAATCAGCCCCAGCATTTT	CASSTGLGFNQPQHF
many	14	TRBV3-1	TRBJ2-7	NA	TGTGCCAGCAGTACCCGTTGGGGCCCTTACGAGCAGTACTTC	CASSTRWGPYEQYF
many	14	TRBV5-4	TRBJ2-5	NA	TGTGCCAGCAGTGACGGAGGAGGAGGAGAGACCCAGTACTTC	CASSDGGGGETQYF